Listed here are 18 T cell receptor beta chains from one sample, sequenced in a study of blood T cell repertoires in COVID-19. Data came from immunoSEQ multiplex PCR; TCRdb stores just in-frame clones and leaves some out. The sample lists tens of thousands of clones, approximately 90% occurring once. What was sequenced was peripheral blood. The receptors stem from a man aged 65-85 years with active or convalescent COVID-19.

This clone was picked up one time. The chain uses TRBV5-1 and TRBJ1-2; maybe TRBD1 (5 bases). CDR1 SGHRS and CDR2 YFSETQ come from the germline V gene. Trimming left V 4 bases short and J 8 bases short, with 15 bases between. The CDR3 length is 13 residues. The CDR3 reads CASSLDRLGGYTF. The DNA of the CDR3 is TGCGCCAGCAGCCTAGACAGATTAGGAGGCTACACCTTC.

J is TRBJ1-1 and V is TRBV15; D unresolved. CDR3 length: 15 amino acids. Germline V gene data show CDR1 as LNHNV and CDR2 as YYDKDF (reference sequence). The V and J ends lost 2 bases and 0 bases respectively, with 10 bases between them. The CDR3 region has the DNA TGTGCCACCAGCAGACCCCCAAGCATGAACACTGAAGCTTTCTTT. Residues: CATSRPPSMNTEAFF.

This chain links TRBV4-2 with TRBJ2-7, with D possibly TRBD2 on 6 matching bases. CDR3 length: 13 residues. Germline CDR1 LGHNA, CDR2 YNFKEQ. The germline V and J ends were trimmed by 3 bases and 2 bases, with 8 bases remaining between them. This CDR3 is CASSQRDPYEQYF. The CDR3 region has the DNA TGTGCCAGCAGCCAGCGGGACCCCTACGAGCAGTACTTC.

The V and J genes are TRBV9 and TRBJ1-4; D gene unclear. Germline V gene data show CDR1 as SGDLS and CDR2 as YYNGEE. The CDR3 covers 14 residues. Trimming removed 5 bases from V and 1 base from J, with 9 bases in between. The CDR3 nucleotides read TGTGCCAGCAGTACCGCGGGAACTAATGAAAAACTGTTTTTT. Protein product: CASSTAGTNEKLFF.

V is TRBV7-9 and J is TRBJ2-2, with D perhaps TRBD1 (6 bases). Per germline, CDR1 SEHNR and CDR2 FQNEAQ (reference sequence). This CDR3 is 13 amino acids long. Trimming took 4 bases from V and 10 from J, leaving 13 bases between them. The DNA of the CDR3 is TGTGCCAGCAGCTATTTTGGGGGCGCGGAGCTGTTTTTT. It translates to CASSYFGGAELFF.

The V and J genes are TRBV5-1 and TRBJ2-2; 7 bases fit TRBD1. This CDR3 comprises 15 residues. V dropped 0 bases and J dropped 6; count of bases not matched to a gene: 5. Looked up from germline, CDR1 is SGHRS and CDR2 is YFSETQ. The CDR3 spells CASSLGSGGPGELFF. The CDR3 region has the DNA TGCGCCAGCAGCTTGGGGTCAGGGGGTCCCGGGGAGCTGTTTTTT. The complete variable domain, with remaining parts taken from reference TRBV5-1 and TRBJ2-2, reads KAGVTQTPRYLIKTRGQQVTLSCSPISGHRSVSWYQQTPGQGLQFLFEYFSETQRNKGNFPGRFSGRQFSNSRSEMNVSTLELGDSALYLCASSLGSGGPGELFFGEGSRLTVL.

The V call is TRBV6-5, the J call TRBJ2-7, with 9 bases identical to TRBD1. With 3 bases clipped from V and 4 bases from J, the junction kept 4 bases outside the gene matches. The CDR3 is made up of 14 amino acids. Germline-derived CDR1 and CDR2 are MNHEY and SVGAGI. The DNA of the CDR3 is TGTGCCAGCAGTTATCGGGACAGGGTTTACGAGCAGTACTTC. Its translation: CASSYRDRVYEQYF.

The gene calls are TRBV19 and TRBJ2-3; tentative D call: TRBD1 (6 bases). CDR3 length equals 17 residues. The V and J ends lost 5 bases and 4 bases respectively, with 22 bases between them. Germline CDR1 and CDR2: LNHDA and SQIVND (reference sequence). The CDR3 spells CASSPAWGPVRADTQYF. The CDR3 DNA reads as TGTGCCAGTAGTCCAGCCTGGGGGCCGGTTCGAGCAGATACGCAGTATTTT.

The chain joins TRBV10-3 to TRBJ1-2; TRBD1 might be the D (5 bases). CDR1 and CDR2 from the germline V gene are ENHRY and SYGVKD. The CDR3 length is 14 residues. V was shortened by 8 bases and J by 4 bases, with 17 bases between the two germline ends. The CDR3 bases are TGTGCCATCCCGTTTGGGGCAGGTGGCTATGGCTACACCTTC. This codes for CAIPFGAGGYGYTF.

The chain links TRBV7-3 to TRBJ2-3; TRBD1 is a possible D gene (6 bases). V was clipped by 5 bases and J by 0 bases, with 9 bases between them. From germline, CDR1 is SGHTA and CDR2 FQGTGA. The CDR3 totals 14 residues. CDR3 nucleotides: TGTGCCAGCAGCCAAGGGGGAAGCACAGATACGCAGTATTTT. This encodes CASSQGGSTDTQYF.

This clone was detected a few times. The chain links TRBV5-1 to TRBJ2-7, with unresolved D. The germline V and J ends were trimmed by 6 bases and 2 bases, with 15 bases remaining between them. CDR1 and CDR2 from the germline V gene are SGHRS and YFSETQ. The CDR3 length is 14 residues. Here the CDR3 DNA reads TGCGCCAGCACCAAGACGACACGTACCTACGAGCAGTACTTC. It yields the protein CASTKTTRTYEQYF. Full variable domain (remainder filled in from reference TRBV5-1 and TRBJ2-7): KAGVTQTPRYLIKTRGQQVTLSCSPISGHRSVSWYQQTPGQGLQFLFEYFSETQRNKGNFPGRFSGRQFSNSRSEMNVSTLELGDSALYLCASTKTTRTYEQYFGPGTRLTVT.

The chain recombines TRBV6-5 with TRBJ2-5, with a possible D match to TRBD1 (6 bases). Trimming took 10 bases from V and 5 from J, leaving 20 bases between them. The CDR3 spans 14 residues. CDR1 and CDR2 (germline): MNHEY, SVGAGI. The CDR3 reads CATSLWGLGETQYF. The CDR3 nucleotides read TGTGCCACCTCCCTCTGGGGGCTGGGGGAGACCCAGTACTTC.

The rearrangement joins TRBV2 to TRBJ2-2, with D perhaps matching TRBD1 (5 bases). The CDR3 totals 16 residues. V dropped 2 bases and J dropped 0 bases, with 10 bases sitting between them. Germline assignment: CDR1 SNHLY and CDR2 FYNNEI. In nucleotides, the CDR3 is TGTGCCAGCAGTGAATGGCAGGGATCGAACACCGGGGAGCTGTTTTTT. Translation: CASSEWQGSNTGELFF.

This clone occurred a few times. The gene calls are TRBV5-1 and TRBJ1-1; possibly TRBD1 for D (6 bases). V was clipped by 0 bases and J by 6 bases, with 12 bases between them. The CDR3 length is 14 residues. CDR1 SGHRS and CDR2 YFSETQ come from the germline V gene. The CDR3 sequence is CASSLETGIAEAFF. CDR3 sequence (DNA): TGCGCCAGCAGCTTGGAAACAGGGATCGCTGAAGCTTTCTTT.

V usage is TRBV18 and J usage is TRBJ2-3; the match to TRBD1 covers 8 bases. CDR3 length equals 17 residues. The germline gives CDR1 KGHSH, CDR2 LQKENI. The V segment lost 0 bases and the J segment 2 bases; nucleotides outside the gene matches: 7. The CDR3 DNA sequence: TGTGCCAGCTCACCACCTAGTCCAGGGGGCAACACAGATACGCAGTATTTT. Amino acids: CASSPPSPGGNTDTQYF. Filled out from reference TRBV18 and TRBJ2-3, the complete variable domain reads NAGVMQNPRHLVRRRGQEARLRCSPMKGHSHVYWYRQLPEEGLKFMVYLQKENIIDESGMPKERFSAEFPKEGPSILRIQQVVRGDSAAYFCASSPPSPGGNTDTQYFGPGTRLTVL.

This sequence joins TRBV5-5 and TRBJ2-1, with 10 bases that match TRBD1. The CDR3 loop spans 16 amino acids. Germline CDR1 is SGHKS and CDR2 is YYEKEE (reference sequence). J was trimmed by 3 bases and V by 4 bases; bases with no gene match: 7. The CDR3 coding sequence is TGTGCCAGCAGCGTACCAAGGACAGGGGGCTACAATGAGCAGTTCTTC. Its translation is CASSVPRTGGYNEQFF.

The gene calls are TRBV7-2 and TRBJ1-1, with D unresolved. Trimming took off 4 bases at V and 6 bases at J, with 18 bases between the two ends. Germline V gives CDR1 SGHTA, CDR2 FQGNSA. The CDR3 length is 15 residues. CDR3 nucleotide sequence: TGTGCCAGCAGCTACTCTGGAGGGCAATGGGCTGAAGCTTTCTTT. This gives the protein CASSYSGGQWAEAFF.

CDR3 sequence (DNA): TGTGCCAGCAGTAAGTACCGGGGACTAGGGAATCAGCCCCAGCATTTT. Its protein is CASSKYRGLGNQPQHF. The chain employs TRBV28 and TRBJ1-5; TRBD1 is a possible D gene (5 bases). Trimming left V 5 bases short and J 4 bases short, with 18 bases between. Germline CDR1 is MDHEN and CDR2 is SYDVKM. The CDR3 has 16 residues.